The rows below give T cell receptor beta chains drawn from one sample of a study of blood T cell repertoires in COVID-19. TCRdb keeps only in-frame clones here, not all; method: immunoSEQ multiplex PCR. The table records about 170,000 clones, under 80% of them present only once. The specimen sequenced was peripheral blood. The receptors were gathered from a man aged 70 or older with acute or convalescent COVID-19. Both conserved end residues are part of each CDR3. The order of the fields is V gene, clone size, J gene, D gene, CDR3 DNA, CDR3 protein. A D gene is named only where the DNA matches it firmly. Where a row states a size, it is once, few, many or the class of an expanded clone; other rows omit it.

>TRBV6-5|.|TRBJ2-7|TRBD1
TGTGCCAGCAGACAGGGGGCCCCCTACGAGCAGTACTTC
CASRQGAPYEQYF
>TRBV10-3|few|TRBJ1-2|TRBD1
TGTGCCATGGCCCGACAGGGCGGAGATGGCTACACCTTC
CAMARQGGDGYTF
>TRBV2|.|TRBJ2-1|TRBD1
TGTGCCAGCAGGCTGGACAGGGGGGAGCAGTTCTTC
CASRLDRGEQFF
>TRBV28|.|TRBJ1-4|TRBD1
TGTGCCAGCACGCTGCCGGGACAGGGGATCACTAATGAAAAACTGTTTTTT
CASTLPGQGITNEKLFF
>TRBV19|.|TRBJ1-5|.
TGTGCCAGCCTTCCCCTAGACAGTAGCAATCAGCCCCAGCATTTT
CASLPLDSSNQPQHF
>TRBV2|.|TRBJ2-3|TRBD2
TGTGCCAGCAACGTGGCGGGGGGCACAGATACGCAGTATTTT
CASNVAGGTDTQYF
>TRBV6-2/TRBV6-3|.|TRBJ1-5|TRBD1
TGTGCCAGCAGTTACTCCGGGACAGGGGGCTATAGCAATCAGCCCCAGCATTTT
CASSYSGTGGYSNQPQHF
>TRBV27|.|TRBJ2-1|TRBD2
TGTGCCAGCAGTGCCCCCCGCGGGGGGGTGGATGAGCAGTTCTTC
CASSAPRGGVDEQFF
>TRBV6-6|.|TRBJ2-1|.
TGTGCCAGCAGTGACGCGGGGGCGACCTACAATGAGCAGTTCTTC
CASSDAGATYNEQFF
>TRBV5-4|.|TRBJ1-4|TRBD1
TGTGCCAGCAGCCAGGACAGGGAAGAAAAACTGTTTTTT
CASSQDREEKLFF
>TRBV7-3|.|TRBJ2-1|.
TGTGCCAGCAGCTTAGGAGGCCTAGCCGGGAATGAGCAGTTCTTC
CASSLGGLAGNEQFF
>TRBV15|.|TRBJ2-7|TRBD1
TGTGCCACCAGCAGAGCTCGAGGACAGGGGTTCGAGCAGTACTTC
CATSRARGQGFEQYF
>TRBV6-2/TRBV6-3|.|TRBJ2-2|TRBD2
TGTGCCAGCAGTTCCACGGGACTATACACCGGGGAGCTGTTTTTT
CASSSTGLYTGELFF
>TRBV10-2|.|TRBJ2-1|.
TGCGCCAGCACCGAGACGACACTTTCCTACAATGAGCAGTTCTTC
CASTETTLSYNEQFF
>TRBV7-2|.|TRBJ1-1|.
TGTGCCAGCAGCTTAGCGGTCACAGTTGAAGCTTTCTTT
CASSLAVTVEAFF
>TRBV28|.|TRBJ2-2|TRBD2
TGTGCCAGCACCGTACTAGCGGGGAGGGGCGGGGAGCTGTTTTTT
CASTVLAGRGGELFF
>TRBV29-1|.|TRBJ1-1|.
TGCAGCGTTGGTATCCAGGGGAACACTGAAGCTTTCTTT
CSVGIQGNTEAFF
>TRBV11-3|.|TRBJ1-6|TRBD1
TGTGCCAGCACCTCGACAGGGACTTCACCCCTCCACTTT
CASTSTGTSPLHF
>TRBV7-9|.|TRBJ2-1|TRBD2
TGTGCCGGCGGGACTAGCGGTAACAATGAGCAGTTCTTC
CAGGTSGNNEQFF
>TRBV5-1|.|TRBJ2-7|.
TGCGCCAGCAGCCTGGACTCTCGGAGCTCCTACGAGCAGTACTTC
CASSLDSRSSYEQYF
>TRBV19|.|TRBJ1-5|.
TGTGCCAGTAGTATGGGGCGGGGAAATCAGCCCCAGCATTTT
CASSMGRGNQPQHF
>TRBV2|.|TRBJ2-5|TRBD1
TGTGCCAGCAGTGGGACAGGGGGCCTGCAGACCCAGTACTTC
CASSGTGGLQTQYF
>TRBV5-4|.|TRBJ1-2|TRBD1
TGTGCCAGCAGCTTGGATGTTCTACAGGGGGCGCTCGGCTACACCTTC
CASSLDVLQGALGYTF
>TRBV6-6|.|TRBJ2-7|.
TGTGCCAGCAGTTCCCGCCCAGGGTACGAGCAGTACTTC
CASSSRPGYEQYF
>TRBV6-5|.|TRBJ2-6|.
TGTGCCATCCAGGGGACATCTGGGGCCAACGTCCTGACTTTC
CAIQGTSGANVLTF
>TRBV24-1|.|TRBJ2-1|TRBD2
TGTGCCACCAGTGTCTCTAGCGGGAGGGCCCATGAGCAGTTCTTC
CATSVSSGRAHEQFF
>TRBV7-8|few|TRBJ1-5|.
TGTGCCAGCAGCCTATACAGGGACGAGCCTCTACGCAATCAGCCCCAGCATTTT
CASSLYRDEPLRNQPQHF
>TRBV13|.|TRBJ1-6|.
TGTGCCAGCAGCTCCAATAATTCACCCCTCCACTTT
CASSSNNSPLHF
>TRBV6-5|.|TRBJ1-1|.
TGTGCCAGCAGTTTGACAGCTATGAACACTGAAGCTTTCTTT
CASSLTAMNTEAFF
>TRBV6-5|.|TRBJ2-7|.
TGTGCCAGCAGGCTAACGCATAGCTCCTACGAGCAGTACTTC
CASRLTHSSYEQYF
>TRBV18|once|TRBJ1-5|TRBD1
TGTGCCAGCTCACCACGGGTACACAGGGGAAGGGATCAGCCCCAGCATTTT
CASSPRVHRGRDQPQHF
>TRBV18|few|TRBJ2-1|.
TGTGCCAGCTCACCGAAGCGAGTTAATGAGCAGTTCTTC
CASSPKRVNEQFF
>TRBV6-1|once|TRBJ2-7|TRBD2
TGTGCCAGCAGTGAACGGGGGAGGGCCGAGCAGTACTTC
CASSERGRAEQYF
>TRBV6-2/TRBV6-3|.|TRBJ1-3|.
TGTGCCAGCAGTCAAGGAAACACCATATATTTT
CASSQGNTIYF
>TRBV19|.|TRBJ1-1|TRBD1
TGTGCCACCCTGGGACAGGGGTTCACTGAAGCTTTCTTT
CATLGQGFTEAFF
>TRBV11-3|.|TRBJ2-1|.
TGTGCCAGCAGCCGGGCAGGCTCAGGGAATGAGCAGTTCTTC
CASSRAGSGNEQFF